This TCR beta chain was sequenced for a study of cytomegalovirus exposure and HLA in healthy donors. Study results and limitations: The investigators catalogued some 160 TCR beta chains as cytomegalovirus-associated.

With 60 Vbeta and 13 Jbeta primers, the PCR was carried out. Sequencing used immunoSEQ multiplex PCR; TCRdb keeps in-frame clones, though not all of them. This table holds fewer than 200,000 clones, approximately 80% found once. In the case of this clone: The antigen is not known.

The CDR3 consists of 14 residues. Germline assignment: CDR1 LNHNV and CDR2 YYDKDF (reference sequence). Trimming shortened V by 0 bases and J by 5 bases, and 10 bases separated the two germline ends. V is TRBV15 and J is TRBJ2-5; D gene ambiguous. Sequenced sample: PBMCs. The origin of this receptor is a woman between 35 and 50 years old in good health and CMV-seropositive. The CDR3 DNA follows: TGTGCCACCAGCAGAGATCGGTACCCCGAGACCCAGTACTTC. The encoded protein is CATSRDRYPETQYF.